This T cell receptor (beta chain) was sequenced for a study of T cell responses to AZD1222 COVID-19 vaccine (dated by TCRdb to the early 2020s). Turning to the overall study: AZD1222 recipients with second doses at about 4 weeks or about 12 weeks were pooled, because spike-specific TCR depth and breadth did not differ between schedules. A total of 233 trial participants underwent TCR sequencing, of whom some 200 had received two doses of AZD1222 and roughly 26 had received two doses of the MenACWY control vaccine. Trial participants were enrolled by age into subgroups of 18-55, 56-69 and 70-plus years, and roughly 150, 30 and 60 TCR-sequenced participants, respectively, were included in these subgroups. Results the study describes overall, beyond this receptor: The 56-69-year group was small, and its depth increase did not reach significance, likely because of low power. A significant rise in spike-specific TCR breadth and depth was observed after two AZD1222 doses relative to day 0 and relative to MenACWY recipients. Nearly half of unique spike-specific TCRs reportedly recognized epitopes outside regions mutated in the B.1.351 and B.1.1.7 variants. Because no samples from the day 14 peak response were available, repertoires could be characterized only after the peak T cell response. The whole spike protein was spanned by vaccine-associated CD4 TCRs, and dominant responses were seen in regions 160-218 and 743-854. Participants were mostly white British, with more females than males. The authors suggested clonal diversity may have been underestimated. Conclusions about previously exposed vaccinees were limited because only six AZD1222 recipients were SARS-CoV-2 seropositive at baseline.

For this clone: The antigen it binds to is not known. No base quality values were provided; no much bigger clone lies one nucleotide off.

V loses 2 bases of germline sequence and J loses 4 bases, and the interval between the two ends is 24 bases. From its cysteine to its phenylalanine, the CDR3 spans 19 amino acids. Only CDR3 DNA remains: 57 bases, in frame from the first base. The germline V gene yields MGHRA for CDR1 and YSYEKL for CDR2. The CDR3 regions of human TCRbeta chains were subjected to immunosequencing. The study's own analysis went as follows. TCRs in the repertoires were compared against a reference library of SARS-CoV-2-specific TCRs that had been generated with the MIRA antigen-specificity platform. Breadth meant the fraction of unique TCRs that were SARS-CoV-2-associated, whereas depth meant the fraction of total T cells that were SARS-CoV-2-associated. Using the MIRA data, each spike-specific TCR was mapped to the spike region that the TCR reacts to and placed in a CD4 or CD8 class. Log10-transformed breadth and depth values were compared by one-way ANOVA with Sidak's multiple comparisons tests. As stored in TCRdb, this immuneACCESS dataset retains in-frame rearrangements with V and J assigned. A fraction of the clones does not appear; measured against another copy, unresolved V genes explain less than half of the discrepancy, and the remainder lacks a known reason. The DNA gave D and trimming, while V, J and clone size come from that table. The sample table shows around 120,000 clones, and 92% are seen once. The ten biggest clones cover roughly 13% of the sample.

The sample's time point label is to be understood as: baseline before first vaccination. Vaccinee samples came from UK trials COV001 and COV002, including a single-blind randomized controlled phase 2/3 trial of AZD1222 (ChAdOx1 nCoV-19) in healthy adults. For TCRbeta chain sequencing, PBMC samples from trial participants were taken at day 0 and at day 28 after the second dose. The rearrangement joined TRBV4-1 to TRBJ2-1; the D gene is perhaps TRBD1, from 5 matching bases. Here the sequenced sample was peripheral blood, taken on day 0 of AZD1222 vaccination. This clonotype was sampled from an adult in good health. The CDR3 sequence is CASSQRRRTTPQGYNEQFF. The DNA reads TGCGCCAGCAGCCAACGAAGGCGCACGACACCTCAGGGATACAATGAGCAGTTCTTC.